The clone carrying this T cell receptor beta chain was observed at least ten times. Its antigen is unidentified. TCRdb reprocessed the 5' RACE reads via MiXCR and lists one record per CDR3 protein. Here the sample spans about 340,000 distinct CDR3 sequences, more than 9% being singletons. CDR1 and CDR2 from the germline V gene are MNHEY and SMNVEV (reference sequence). J lost 4 bases, V lost 6 bases, and 15 bases had no gene match. This CDR3 is built from 17 residues. The data were obtained in a study of identical twins. Findings and limits, study-wide: Cord blood's abundant beta clonotypes had fewer insertions, unlike memory repertoires. Excess sharing by twins proved weaker in beta out-of-frame sequences.

In addition, the sample was reused for a study of yellow fever vaccine responses in identical twins.

Sequenced input: CD8+ T cells sorted from blood. The J gene is TRBJ2-1, the V gene TRBV27, with TRBD2 identical over 7 bases. This TCR was recovered from a woman younger than 30 in good health. CDR3 loop: CASSSLAGGSPYNEQFF. The CDR3 nucleotides are TGTGCCAGCAGCTCACTGGCGGGCGGGAGTCCTTACAATGAGCAGTTCTTC.